These 16 T cell receptor beta chains originate from one sample sequenced in a study of T cell repertoires in cytomegalovirus infection. TCRdb re-derived calls from the reads in MiXCR, one entry per CDR3 protein. This sample has 650,000 to 850,000 distinct CDR3 sequences, with almost 30% found just once. These receptors lack a known antigen. Sample: cultured CD8+ T cells from PBMCs, taken from culture after CMV antigen stimulation. The receptors here all came from a human donor in good health (CMV status not recorded). Some clones in this sample may be carry-over from other donors' samples.

At least ten counts were recorded for this clonotype. The chain links TRBV7-4 to TRBJ2-7; 7 bases are shared with TRBD1. V lost 4 bases to trimming and J lost 0 bases; unmatched junction nucleotides: 18. The germline gives CDR1 SGHVT, CDR2 SQSDAQ. This CDR3 has 19 residues. CDR3 amino acids: CASSWRPTGLDIPSYEQYV. Here the CDR3 DNA reads TGTGCCAGCAGCTGGAGGCCGACAGGGCTCGACATTCCCTCCTACGAGCAGTACGTC.

This clonotype was observed a handful of times. The chain combines TRBV27 with TRBJ2-1; 16 positions match TRBD2. The CDR3 contains 18 residues. Germline CDR1 reads MNHEY; CDR2 reads SMNVEV (reference sequence). The junction had 12 bases not matched to a gene; V was cut back by 6 bases and J by 7 bases. The CDR3: CASSPSGTSGGAGNEQFF. The CDR3 DNA reads TGTGCCAGCAGCCCATCCGGGACTAGCGGGGGGGCGGGGAATGAGCAGTTCTTC.

The chain uses TRBV6-5 and TRBJ2-7, with TRBD1 matching 9 bases. The CDR3 loop spans 13 amino acids. Germline trimming cut 5 bases from V and 3 bases from J; bases unmatched to any gene: 2. The germline V gene encodes CDR1 MNHEY and CDR2 SVGAGI. DNA for the CDR3: TGTGCCAGCAGTCAGACAGGGGGCTACGAGCAGTACGTC. It encodes CASSQTGGYEQYV.

The V and J genes are TRBV6-1 and TRBJ2-5; D might be TRBD2 (5 bases). CDR1 and CDR2 (germline): MNHNS, SASEGT. The CDR3 has 13 residues. Trimming pared 5 bases from V and 2 bases from J, leaving 9 bases between. CDR3 DNA: TGTGCCAGCAGTTCGGACTTGCAAGAGACCCAGTACTTC. Translated: CASSSDLQETQYF.

The J gene is TRBJ1-2, the V gene TRBV19, with 7 nucleotides matching TRBD1. Trimming took 1 base from V and 8 from J; bases not matched to a gene: 10. Germline lookup yields CDR1 LNHDA and CDR2 SQIVND (reference sequence). The CDR3 extends over 15 amino acids. The CDR3 is CASSIGGTGEVGYTF. The CDR3 DNA is TGTGCCAGTAGTATAGGAGGAACAGGGGAAGTCGGCTACACCTTC.

There are a few counts of this clonotype. The rearrangement uses TRBV7-3 and TRBJ2-5, with 9 bases fitting TRBD2. The V and J ends lost 5 bases and 5 bases, in that order; junction bases with no gene match: 12. This CDR3 spans 16 amino acids. Germline V lookup: CDR1 SGHTA, CDR2 FQGTGA. The CDR3 sequence is CASSRQKRGAGETQYF. CDR3 DNA sequence: TGTGCCAGCAGCCGACAAAAGCGGGGGGCGGGGGAGACCCAGTACTTC.

The chain recombines TRBV28 with TRBJ2-6; 7 bases line up with TRBD1. The V gene end was trimmed by 5 bases and the J gene end by 0 bases; junction bases not matched to a gene: 16. The CDR3 length is 20 residues. Germline lookup yields CDR1 MDHEN and CDR2 SYDVKM. DNA for the CDR3: TGTGCCAGCAGTCCCTTCCCCGGGACAGCCTACATCTCTGGGGCCAACGTCCTGACTTTC. It yields the protein CASSPFPGTAYISGANVLTF.

This chain uses TRBV6-5 with TRBJ2-1; D might be TRBD1 (5 bases). Germline V gene lookup returns CDR1 MNHEY and CDR2 SVGAGI. CDR3 size: 16 residues. Trimming stripped 0 bases from V and 3 bases from J, with 12 bases between. In DNA form, the CDR3 reads TGTGCCAGCAGTTACTCGTCGGCAGGGAACTACAATGAGCAGTTCTTC. This translates into CASSYSSAGNYNEQFF.

This clonotype was observed a few times. V is TRBV29-1 and J is TRBJ2-3; 9 bases match TRBD1. Germline values: CDR1 SQVTM, CDR2 ANQGSEA. This CDR3 region has 13 residues. The J segment lost 5 bases and the V segment lost 3 bases, leaving 3 bases of the junction unmatched. This CDR3 reads CSVDYRGRDTQYF. In DNA form, the CDR3 reads TGCAGCGTTGACTACAGGGGGCGAGATACGCAGTATTTT.

This CDR3 is CSAILAGAITDTQYF. In DNA, the CDR3 is TGCAGCGCCATACTAGCGGGGGCCATCACAGATACGCAGTATTTT. The rearrangement links TRBV29-1 to TRBJ2-3; TRBD2 matches 11 bases. The J segment lost 2 bases and the V segment lost 7 bases, leaving 8 bases of the junction unmatched. CDR3 size: 15 residues. The germline V gene encodes CDR1 SQVTM and CDR2 ANQGSEA.

This clonotype was observed at least ten times. V is TRBV12-3 or TRBV12-4 and J is TRBJ2-2, with D unclear. CDR3 length: 13 amino acids. Trimming stripped 6 bases from V and 7 bases from J, with 12 bases between. CDR3 DNA sequence: TGTGCCAGCAGCCCTTTCAAGAGCGGGGAGCTGTTTTTT. It yields the protein CASSPFKSGELFF.

The chain joins TRBV10-3 to TRBJ2-3, with 7 bases matching TRBD1. Germline assignment: CDR1 ENHRY and CDR2 SYGVKD. This CDR3 contains 15 residues. V lost 6 bases to trimming and J lost 1 base; unmatched junction nucleotides: 7. As DNA, the CDR3 is TGTGCCATCAGCCCCGGGACAGACCGCACAGATACGCAGTATTTT. Its protein product is CAISPGTDRTDTQYF.

This clonotype was observed a few times. The chain has TRBV20-1 and TRBJ2-1, with TRBD2 matching 7 bases. Germline V gene lookup returns CDR1 DFQATT and CDR2 SNEGSKA (reference sequence). CDR3 length equals 14 residues. J was trimmed by 1 base and V by 5 bases; bases with no gene match: 5. CDR3 amino acids: CSAPLGGSYNEQFF. In DNA form, the CDR3 reads TGCAGTGCTCCCTTGGGGGGGTCCTACAATGAGCAGTTCTTC.

This clonotype was detected only a few times. The chain carries TRBV12-3 or TRBV12-4 and TRBJ2-3; 12 bases fit TRBD1. V lost 6 bases to trimming and J lost 4 bases; unmatched junction nucleotides: 11. This CDR3 is 17 amino acids long. The DNA of the CDR3 is TGTGCCAGCAGAACCGGGACAGGGGGCGTGGGGCCAGATACGCAGTATTTT. Translation: CASRTGTGGVGPDTQYF.

This clonotype was seen ten or more times. V usage is TRBV6-1 and J usage is TRBJ1-1, with 8 nucleotides matching TRBD1. Germline lookup yields CDR1 MNHNS and CDR2 SASEGT. V trimming: 5 bases; J trimming: 8 bases; junction bases outside the gene matches: 7. There are 13 residues in the CDR3. CDR3 in amino acids: CASSPTGAGEAFF. In DNA form, the CDR3 reads TGTGCCAGCAGTCCGACAGGGGCGGGAGAAGCTTTCTTT.

The CDR3 nucleotides read TGTGCCAGCAGGGAACAGGGTGGTGGCTATGCCGGGGAGCTGTTTTTT. This gives the protein CASREQGGGYAGELFF. V gene TRBV28 combines with J gene TRBJ2-2, with D possibly matching TRBD1 (6 bases). Between the trimmed V and J ends, which lost 6 bases and 6 bases, there was a span of 20 bases. The V gene's germline CDR1 is MDHEN and CDR2 SYDVKM. The CDR3 is made up of 16 amino acids.